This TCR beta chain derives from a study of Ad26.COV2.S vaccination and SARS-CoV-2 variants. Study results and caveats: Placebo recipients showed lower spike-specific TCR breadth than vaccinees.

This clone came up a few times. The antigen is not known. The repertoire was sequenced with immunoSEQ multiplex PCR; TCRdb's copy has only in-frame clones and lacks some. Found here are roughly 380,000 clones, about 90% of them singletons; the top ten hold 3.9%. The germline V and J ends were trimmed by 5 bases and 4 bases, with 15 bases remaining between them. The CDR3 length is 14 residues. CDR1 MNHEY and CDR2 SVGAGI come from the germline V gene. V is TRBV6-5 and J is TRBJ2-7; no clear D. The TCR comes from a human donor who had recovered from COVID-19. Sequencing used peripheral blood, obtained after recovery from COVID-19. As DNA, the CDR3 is TGTGCCAGCAGTCCCACAGACGGATTTTACGAGCAGTACTTC. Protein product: CASSPTDGFYEQYF.